This entry lists 12 T cell receptor beta chains sequenced from one sample in a study of T-cell reconstitution after alpha-beta-depleted transplantation in children. For TCRbeta, the library was prepared with unique molecular identifiers. From the PCR reads, TCRdb called clonotypes with MiXCR, one entry per CDR3 protein. The table has about 980,000 distinct CDR3 sequences, around 30% seen once. The sequences come from PBMCs, mostly from graft donor cells, collected 360 days after TCRalphabeta/CD19-depleted stem cell transplant. These receptors all stem from a boy in the first two years of life who had a stem cell transplant for SCID, so the T cells may come from the graft donor.

The chain recombines TRBV12-3 or TRBV12-4 with TRBJ1-2, with D unclear. This CDR3 has 13 residues. V dropped 5 bases and J dropped 4 bases, with 11 bases sitting between them. CDR3 residues: CASSLMGLYGYTF. CDR3 nucleotides: TGTGCCAGCAGTCTAATGGGCCTCTATGGCTACACCTTC.

This clonotype has a handful of counts. V usage is TRBV5-1 and J usage is TRBJ1-2, with TRBD1 identical over 7 bases. Germline CDR1 is SGHRS and CDR2 is YFSETQ. This CDR3 has 13 amino acids. The ends lost 4 bases at V and 5 bases at J; junction bases unmatched: 5. The CDR3 sequence: CASSTGTEYGYTF. The CDR3 DNA reads TGCGCCAGCAGCACCGGGACAGAGTATGGCTACACCTTC.

This clonotype was seen ten or more times. The chain is built from TRBV5-8 and TRBJ2-3, with D unclear. V was cut by 0 bases and J by 9 bases, with 11 bases left in between. The CDR3 is made up of 13 amino acids. From germline, CDR1 is SGHTS and CDR2 YDEGEE. CDR3 coding DNA: TGTGCCAGCAGCTTGGGGGCCCCCGGCACGCAGTATTTT. Translation: CASSLGAPGTQYF.

V gene TRBV11-2 combines with J gene TRBJ2-5; tentative D call: TRBD2 (5 bases). CDR1 is SGHAT and CDR2 is FQNNGV in the germline V gene. Trimming took off 8 bases at V and 2 bases at J, with 18 bases between the two ends. The CDR3 has 15 amino acids. The CDR3 here is CASVPDPGLQETQYF. For the CDR3, the DNA is TGTGCCAGCGTCCCGGATCCGGGGTTACAAGAGACCCAGTACTTC. Based on the CDR3 plus reference TRBV11-2 and TRBJ2-5, the full variable domain is EAGVAQSPRYKIIEKRQSVAFWCNPISGHATLYWYQQILGQGPKLLIQFQNNGVVDDSQLPKDRFSAERLKGVDSTLKIQPAKLEDSAVYLCASVPDPGLQETQYFGPGTRLLVL.

The chain couples TRBV12-3 or TRBV12-4 to TRBJ1-5; D is possibly TRBD1 (5 bases). CDR3 size: 16 residues. Trimming took 2 bases from V and 1 from J, leaving 12 bases between them. The CDR3 region has the DNA TGTGCCAGCAGTTTAAGTGGGGCGGGGAGCAATCAGCCCCAGCATTTT. Protein product: CASSLSGAGSNQPQHF.

This clonotype turned up a few times. Here the CDR3 reads CASSQAPRVLSYEQYF. The CDR3 nucleotides read TGCGCCAGCAGCCAAGCCCCCAGGGTTCTCTCCTACGAGCAGTACTTC. The V call is TRBV4-1, the J call TRBJ2-7, with D possibly matching TRBD1 (5 bases). The CDR3 has 16 amino acids. V lost 1 base to trimming and J lost 0 bases, with 13 bases between them. CDR1 and CDR2 (germline): MGHRA, YSYEKL.

This clonotype was counted a few times. The rearrangement links TRBV4-1 to TRBJ2-5, with 9 bases fitting TRBD2. This CDR3 has 15 amino acids. The germline CDR1 and CDR2 sequences are MGHRA and YSYEKL. V shed 6 bases and J 4 bases; nucleotides not matched to a gene: 9. CDR3: CASSASGGMAETQYF. The CDR3 region has the DNA TGCGCCAGCAGTGCGAGCGGGGGGATGGCAGAGACCCAGTACTTC.

This clonotype has just a few counts. This chain links TRBV29-1 with TRBJ1-2, with D unresolved. Germline CDR1 and CDR2: SQVTM and ANQGSEA. The CDR3 has 12 residues. Trimming shortened V by 0 bases and J by 4 bases, and 6 bases separated the two germline ends. The CDR3 region is CSVEDRPYGYTF. CDR3 in DNA: TGCAGCGTTGAAGATCGGCCCTATGGCTACACCTTC.

The rearrangement links TRBV20-1 to TRBJ2-3; 10 nucleotides line up with TRBD2. The V and J ends lost 2 bases and 0 bases, in that order; junction bases with no gene match: 8. Germline V CDR1 and CDR2: DFQATT, SNEGSKA (reference sequence). CDR3 length: 17 residues. As DNA, the CDR3 is TGCAGTGCTAGACCCAGACTAGCGGGTCTTAGCACAGATACGCAGTATTTT. Amino acid sequence: CSARPRLAGLSTDTQYF.

The chain carries TRBV5-1 and TRBJ1-3; D gene uncertain. V lost 0 bases to trimming and J lost 0 bases, with 10 bases between them. Germline values: CDR1 SGHRS, CDR2 YFSETQ. The length of the CDR3 is 16 residues. As DNA, the CDR3 is TGCGCCAGCAGCTTGGAGAGGAGAGGCTCTGGAAACACCATATATTTT. It translates to CASSLERRGSGNTIYF.

The chain has TRBV5-5 and TRBJ2-2; 8 bases are shared with TRBD1. Germline trimming cut 5 bases from V and 4 bases from J; bases unmatched to any gene: 7. The CDR3 is made up of 15 amino acids. Germline assignment: CDR1 SGHKS and CDR2 YYEKEE (reference sequence). For the CDR3, the DNA is TGTGCCAGCAGAATGGACAGGGTGCGCACCGGGGAGCTGTTTTTT. It specifies CASRMDRVRTGELFF.

This chain links TRBV20-1 with TRBJ2-3; no reliable D call. With 0 bases removed from V and 1 base from J, the gap between germline ends came to 8 bases. The CDR3 extends over 14 amino acids. Germline CDR1 DFQATT, CDR2 SNEGSKA (reference sequence). The CDR3 DNA is TGCAGTGCTAGAGATAGACATGGCACAGATACGCAGTATTTT. Translating gives CSARDRHGTDTQYF.